A single sample gave rise to the 14 T cell receptor beta chains below, sequenced in a study of blood T cell repertoires in COVID-19. Method: immunoSEQ multiplex PCR; TCRdb's copy keeps in-frame clones and lacks some. The table includes 150,000 to 200,000 clones, about 86% detected once. Sequencing used peripheral blood. These receptors all stem from a woman aged 70 to 79 who had recovered from COVID-19.

This rearrangement joins TRBV12-2 to TRBJ1-3. TRBV12-2 constitutes a pseudogene. The CDR3 is 17 amino acids. Here the CDR3 reads CASRPAGSPEFGNTIYF. The CDR3 nucleotides are TGTGCAAGTCGCCCCGCGGGTTCCCCAGAGTTCGGAAACACCATATATTTT.

V and J are TRBV28 and TRBJ2-4, with D possibly TRBD2 on 7 matching bases. Germline-derived CDR1 and CDR2 are MDHEN and SYDVKM. The CDR3 has 14 amino acids. The V gene lost 6 bases and the J gene lost 8 bases, with 17 bases spanning the gap. The CDR3, as DNA: TGTGCCAGCAGACCTACAGGGAGGGGATACATTCAGTACTTC. Translating gives CASRPTGRGYIQYF.

V gene TRBV20-1 combines with J gene TRBJ2-7, with TRBD2 matching 9 bases. V lost 3 bases, J lost 3 bases, and 6 bases stayed unmatched. Germline CDR1 is DFQATT and CDR2 is SNEGSKA (reference sequence). The CDR3 is made up of 14 amino acids. CDR3 DNA: TGCAGTGCTAGTAGGGCTAGCGGGAACTACGAGCAGTACTTC. Its protein is CSASRASGNYEQYF.

This chain uses TRBV9 with TRBJ1-3, with no clear D. Trimming pared 4 bases from V and 10 bases from J, leaving 12 bases between. CDR1 is SGDLS, CDR2 YYNGEE, per germline. This CDR3 has 12 amino acids. CDR3 nucleotides: TGTGCCAGCAGCCCCCACCCTAGGACCATATATTTT. This translates into CASSPHPRTIYF. Looking up the rest from reference TRBV9 and TRBJ1-3 gives the full variable domain: DSGVTQTPKHLITATGQRVTLRCSPRSGDLSVYWYQQSLDQGLQFLIQYYNGEERAKGNILERFSAQQFPDLHSELNLSSLELGDSALYFCASSPHPRTIYFGEGSWLTVV.

This rearrangement joins TRBV25-1 to TRBJ1-5, with 7 bases matching TRBD1. Germline V gene data show CDR1 as MGHDK and CDR2 as SYGVNS. With 3 bases clipped from V and 8 bases from J, the junction kept 4 bases outside the gene matches. The CDR3 length is 13 residues. The CDR3 here is CASSERGRKPQHF. The CDR3 region has the DNA TGTGCCAGCAGTGAGAGGGGGCGGAAGCCCCAGCATTTT.

The rearrangement joins TRBV7-8 to TRBJ2-3; D remains unclear. CDR1 SGHVS and CDR2 FQNEAQ come from the germline V gene. V lost 1 base and J 8 bases, leaving 4 bases between the germline ends. The CDR3 has 11 residues. CDR3: CASSLGATQYF. The CDR3 bases are TGTGCCAGCAGCTTAGGGGCTACGCAGTATTTT.

As DNA, the CDR3 is TGTGCCAGCTCACCAGTGGCGGGGGGAGATACGCAGTATTTT. Translation: CASSPVAGGDTQYF. The chain carries TRBV18 and TRBJ2-3, with TRBD2 identical over 8 bases. Germline values: CDR1 KGHSH, CDR2 LQKENI. Trimming removed 2 bases from V and 5 bases from J; junction bases left unmatched: 3. The CDR3 sequence is 14 residues long.

This chain uses TRBV29-1 with TRBJ2-5; D remains unclear. The CDR3 has 12 amino acids. The V end lost 6 bases, the J end lost 5 bases, and 13 bases lay between the germline ends. Germline V gene data show CDR1 as SQVTM and CDR2 as ANQGSEA. The CDR3 region has the DNA TGCAGCGTAGAGCTACCCGGGGAGACCCAGTACTTC. Translating it yields CSVELPGETQYF.

The chain couples TRBV18 to TRBJ2-7, with TRBD1 matching over 8 bases. CDR1 and CDR2 from the germline V gene are KGHSH and LQKENI. The CDR3 spans 13 residues. V was pared by 4 bases and J by 5 bases, with 4 bases of the junction left unmatched. The CDR3, as DNA: TGTGCCAGCTCACGTGCAGGGGGCAACGAGCAGTACTTC. It translates to CASSRAGGNEQYF.

The genes are TRBV30 and TRBJ2-5; D is ambiguous. The V end lost 3 bases, the J end lost 1 base, and 9 bases lay between the germline ends. Germline V gene data show CDR1 as GTSNPN and CDR2 as SVGIG (reference sequence). The CDR3 has 13 residues. In DNA form, the CDR3 reads TGTGCCTGGAGCCGACACCCCCAAGAGACCCAGTACTTC. This translates into CAWSRHPQETQYF.

This chain joins TRBV15 and TRBJ1-2, with TRBD1 matching over 7 bases. The CDR3 spans 15 residues. In germline, CDR1 is LNHNV, CDR2 YYDKDF (reference sequence). The V and J ends lost 5 bases and 4 bases, in that order; junction bases with no gene match: 10. The CDR3 spells CATSPPGDRGYGYTF. The CDR3 bases are TGTGCCACCAGCCCCCCTGGGGACAGAGGCTATGGCTACACCTTC.

This clone is a singleton in its sample. This chain connects TRBV5-1 to TRBJ1-1, with D uncertain. This CDR3 region has 13 residues. V lost 0 bases and J 8 bases, leaving 11 bases between the germline ends. Germline CDR1 is SGHRS and CDR2 is YFSETQ. CDR3 in amino acids: CASSLAGGREAFF. In nucleotides, the CDR3 is TGCGCCAGCAGCTTGGCCGGTGGTCGCGAAGCTTTCTTT.

The chain links TRBV28 to TRBJ1-1; TRBD1 agrees at 8 bases. Per the germline V gene, CDR1 is MDHEN and CDR2 is SYDVKM. V lost 4 bases to trimming and J lost 3 bases; unmatched junction nucleotides: 7. The CDR3 runs to 15 residues. The CDR3, as DNA: TGTGCCAGCAGTTCCCCGGGACAGGACTACACTGAAGCTTTCTTT. Its translation: CASSSPGQDYTEAFF.

J is TRBJ2-7 and V is TRBV19; TRBD2 aligns across 8 bases. This CDR3 comprises 16 residues. Trimming cost V 5 bases and J 0 bases; bases outside gene matches: 9. CDR1 and CDR2 from the germline V gene are LNHDA and SQIVND (reference sequence). CDR3 amino acids: CASSVGLATSSYEQYF. The CDR3 nucleotides read TGTGCCAGTAGTGTCGGACTAGCTACGAGCTCCTACGAGCAGTACTTC.